The 13 T cell receptor beta chains below all came from one sample that was sequenced in a study of blood T cell repertoires in COVID-19. Generated by immunoSEQ multiplex PCR, the TCRdb table keeps only in-frame clones and is missing some. The table lists around 190,000 clones, roughly 80% of them singletons, with over 10% in the top ten. Sequences were obtained from peripheral blood. These receptors came from a woman aged 50 to 65 with acute or convalescent COVID-19.

The chain joins TRBV27 to TRBJ1-2, with 7 bases aligning to TRBD1. Per the germline V gene, CDR1 is MNHEY and CDR2 is SMNVEV (reference sequence). The CDR3 covers 13 residues. V lost 5 bases, J lost 4 bases, and 4 bases stayed unmatched. CDR3 protein: CASSLQGTYGYTF. In nucleotides, the CDR3 is TGTGCCAGCAGTCTACAGGGGACCTATGGCTACACCTTC.

The chain joins TRBV19 to TRBJ2-2; 9 bases match TRBD2. This CDR3 contains 15 residues. V lost 8 bases to trimming and J lost 2 bases; unmatched junction nucleotides: 6. The germline V gene has CDR1 LNHDA and CDR2 SQIVND (reference sequence). The CDR3 DNA reads as TGTGCCAGTTCCAAGACTAGCGGTAACACCGGGGAGCTGTTTTTT. As protein: CASSKTSGNTGELFF.

DNA of the CDR3: TGTGCCACCAGCCCGGGTGGGGCCGAAGCTAACTATGGCTACACCTTC. Amino acid sequence: CATSPGGAEANYGYTF. V gene TRBV15 combines with J gene TRBJ1-2; tentative D call: TRBD1 (5 bases). The CDR3 is 16 amino acids. Deletions cut 5 bases from V and 0 bases from J, with 16 bases between. Germline values: CDR1 LNHNV, CDR2 YYDKDF (reference sequence).

The chain employs TRBV9 and TRBJ2-1, with 13 bases aligning to TRBD2. With 3 bases clipped from V and 8 bases from J, the junction kept 8 bases outside the gene matches. The germline V gene encodes CDR1 SGDLS and CDR2 YYNGEE. CDR3 length equals 16 residues. The CDR3 DNA sequence: TGTGCCAGCAGCGGGACTAGCGGGAGAAAAACAGATGAGCAGTTCTTC. It specifies CASSGTSGRKTDEQFF.

The chain combines TRBV6-2 or TRBV6-3 with TRBJ2-1; 10 nucleotides match TRBD2. This CDR3 region has 15 residues. The V segment lost 4 bases and the J segment 7 bases; nucleotides outside the gene matches: 7. Germline CDR1 and CDR2: MNHEY and SVGEGT. The CDR3 DNA reads TGTGCCAGCAGTTTTAGCGGGAGGTATGAAAATGAGCAGTTCTTC. It codes for CASSFSGRYENEQFF.

This chain connects TRBV7-2 to TRBJ2-1; possible D gene TRBD1, 6 bases. The CDR3 spans 13 residues. CDR1 SGHTA and CDR2 FQGNSA come from the germline V gene. V dropped 0 bases and J dropped 6 bases, with 6 bases sitting between them. Written as DNA, the CDR3 is TGTGCCAGCAGCTTAGCGGGGGCCAATGAGCAGTTCTTC. Translation: CASSLAGANEQFF.

The chain carries TRBV5-6 and TRBJ1-3; 10 bases match TRBD1. The CDR3 loop spans 15 amino acids. The V segment lost 5 bases and the J segment 2 bases; nucleotides outside the gene matches: 4. The germline gives CDR1 SGHDT, CDR2 YYEEEE. The CDR3 region is CASRRQGAAGNTIYF. In DNA form, the CDR3 reads TGTGCCAGCAGGCGACAGGGGGCGGCTGGAAACACCATATATTTT.

This clone was counted between two and nine times. The rearrangement joins TRBV19 to TRBJ1-4; weak D call: TRBD1 (5 bases). The CDR3 consists of 15 residues. Germline V gives CDR1 LNHDA, CDR2 SQIVND (reference sequence). V was clipped by 8 bases and J by 4 bases, with 17 bases between them. CDR3 in DNA: TGTGCCAGTTCCTCCTCTCGGGGGAATAATGAAAAACTGTTTTTT. Its protein is CASSSSRGNNEKLFF.

The chain carries TRBV5-1 and TRBJ2-2; TRBD1 agrees at 8 bases. The length of the CDR3 is 16 residues. CDR1 SGHRS and CDR2 YFSETQ come from the germline V gene. V gave up 4 bases and J gave up 1 base; unmatched junction bases: 6. The chain's CDR3 is CASSIDGTGNTGELFF. CDR3 coding DNA: TGCGCCAGCAGCATCGATGGGACAGGGAACACCGGGGAGCTGTTTTTT.

The chain has TRBV3-1 (or the pseudogene TRBV3-2) and TRBJ2-1; 7 nucleotides match TRBD1. The CDR3 loop spans 17 amino acids. J lost 0 bases, V lost 1 base, and 6 bases had no gene match. CDR1 and CDR2 (germline): LGHDT, YNNKEL (reference sequence). The CDR3, as DNA: TGTGCCAGCAGCCAAGGCCGGAACAGGGGCTCCTACAATGAGCAGTTCTTC. The encoded protein is CASSQGRNRGSYNEQFF.

In regard to this clone: Other DNA sequences in this specimen translate into the identical CDR3. The V gene is TRBV5-1, the J gene TRBJ1-3; D gene unclear. V lost 4 bases and J lost 0, with 8 bases in between. The CDR3 loop spans 14 amino acids. The germline CDR1 and CDR2 sequences are SGHRS and YFSETQ. CDR3 DNA sequence: TGCGCCAGCAGCCCGCGGGACTCTGGAAACACCATATATTTT. Amino acid sequence: CASSPRDSGNTIYF.

A single count supports this clone. The chain uses TRBV2 and TRBJ1-6; perhaps TRBD1 as D (6 bases). The V gene lost 0 bases and the J gene lost 3 bases, with 9 bases spanning the gap. The germline V gene has CDR1 SNHLY and CDR2 FYNNEI. The length of the CDR3 is 16 residues. DNA of the CDR3: TGTGCCAGCAGTGAAGCGGGCAGGGGCTATAATTCACCCCTCCACTTT. It yields the protein CASSEAGRGYNSPLHF.

The J gene is TRBJ1-2, the V gene TRBV6-5; 7 positions match TRBD1. Trimming at V came to 5 bases and at J to 2 bases, leaving 5 bases not matched to a gene. Germline V gene sequence: CDR1 MNHEY, CDR2 SVGAGI. The CDR3 extends over 14 amino acids. CDR3 nucleotides: TGTGCCAGCAGTCCGCAGACAGGGAACTATGGCTACACCTTC. Translated, it gives CASSPQTGNYGYTF.